This TCR beta chain was retrieved from a study of T cell changes during pregnancy in multiple sclerosis. The data were produced by immunoSEQ multiplex PCR, yet TCRdb's version contains in-frame clones alone and is incomplete. Altogether more than 80,000 clones are present, 91% being singletons, with the ten largest covering around 3.3%. This specimen was PBMCs, taken in the first trimester of pregnancy. The sequence was collected from a female donor in good health, serving as a control in a pregnancy study. Some clones in this sample may be carry-over from other donors' samples.

CDR3 protein: CASSPLYQETQYF. The CDR3 DNA follows: TGTGCCAGCAGTCCCCTCTACCAAGAGACCCAGTACTTC. J is TRBJ2-5 and V is TRBV27; D not certain. V shed 5 bases and J shed 0 bases, with 7 bases lying between them. CDR3 length: 13 residues. Looked up from germline, CDR1 is MNHEY and CDR2 is SMNVEV (reference sequence).